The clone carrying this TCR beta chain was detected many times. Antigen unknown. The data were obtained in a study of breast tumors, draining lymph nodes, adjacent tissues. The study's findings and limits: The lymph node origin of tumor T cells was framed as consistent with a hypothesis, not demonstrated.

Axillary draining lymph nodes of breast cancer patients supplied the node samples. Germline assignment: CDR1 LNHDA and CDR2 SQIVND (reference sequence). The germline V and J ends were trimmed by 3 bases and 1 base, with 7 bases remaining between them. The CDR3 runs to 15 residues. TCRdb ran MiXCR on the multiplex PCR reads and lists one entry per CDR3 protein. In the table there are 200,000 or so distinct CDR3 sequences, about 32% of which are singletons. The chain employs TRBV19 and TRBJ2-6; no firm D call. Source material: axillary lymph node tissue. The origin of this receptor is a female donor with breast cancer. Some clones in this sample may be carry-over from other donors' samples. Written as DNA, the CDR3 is TGTGCCAGTAGTATGTCCCAATCTGGGGCCAACGTCCTGACTTTC. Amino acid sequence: CASSMSQSGANVLTF.